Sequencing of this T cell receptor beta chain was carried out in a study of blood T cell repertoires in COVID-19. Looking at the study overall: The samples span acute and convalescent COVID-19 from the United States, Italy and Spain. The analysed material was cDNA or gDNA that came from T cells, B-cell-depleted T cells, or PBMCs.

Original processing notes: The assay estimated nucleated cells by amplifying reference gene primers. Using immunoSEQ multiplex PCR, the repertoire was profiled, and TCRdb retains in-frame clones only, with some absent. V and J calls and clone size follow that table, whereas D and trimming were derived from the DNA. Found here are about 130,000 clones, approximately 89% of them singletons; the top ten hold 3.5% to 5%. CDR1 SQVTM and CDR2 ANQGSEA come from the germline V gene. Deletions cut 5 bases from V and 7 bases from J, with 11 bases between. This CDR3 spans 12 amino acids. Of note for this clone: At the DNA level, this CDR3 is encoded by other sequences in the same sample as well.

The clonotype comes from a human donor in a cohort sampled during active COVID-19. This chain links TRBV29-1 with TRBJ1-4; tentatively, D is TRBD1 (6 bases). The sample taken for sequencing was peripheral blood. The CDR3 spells CSVQGRGEKLFF. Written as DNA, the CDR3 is TGCAGCGTTCAGGGGCGTGGTGAAAAACTGTTTTTT.